This T cell receptor beta chain was profiled in a study of beta chain features in type 1 diabetes. Investigators reverse transcribed all isolated RNA, so they sequenced expressed TCRB transcripts. Sequencing used immunoSEQ multiplex PCR; TCRdb keeps in-frame clones, though not all of them. The sample lists fewer than 18,000 clones; around 69% were seen once. Based on CD45RO/CCR7/CD25/CD127/CD95/CD27, CD4+ regulatory, stem cell-like memory, naive and central memory cells were sorted. CDR1 and CDR2 (germline): SQVTM, ANQGSEA. The CDR3 is made up of 12 amino acids. In this sample, this clone turned up a few times. Its specificity is not known. Study-wide results and limits: Shorter TCRB CDR3s, moderately but significantly so, marked every one of the four CD4+ subsets in Type 1 diabetes patients. Naive, central memory and regulatory TCRB repertoires appeared more similar among patients than healthy donors. Cells carrying high TCR expression could end up over-represented when cDNA is sequenced.

This sequence joins TRBV29-1 and TRBJ1-3, with unresolved D. Sequencing was performed on stem cell memory CD4+ T cells from blood. This receptor was taken from a woman aged 18-35 years with type 1 diabetes. Here the CDR3 reads CSFRGAGNTIYF. The CDR3 coding sequence is TGCAGTTTTCGGGGAGCTGGAAACACCATATATTTT.